This T cell receptor (beta chain) was obtained from a study of a mutant IDH1 vaccine in newly diagnosed glioma. Background on the study: Following radiotherapy alone, or alongside temozolomide cycles, vaccination was started after an interval of 4-6 weeks. Treated patients comprised about 62% males and approximately 38% females, mean age 40.4 years. Therapy received beforehand was radiotherapy, temozolomide, or both, with most patients given both.

Regarding time point: week 23, last vaccination. The investigators gave 300 ug of mutant IDH1 20-mer peptide in each vaccine dose, together with topical imiquimod. Astrocytomas that were new, WHO grade 3 or 4, IDH1-mutant and ATRX-lost were present in the donors. This CDR3 region has 15 residues. The germline V and J ends were trimmed by 0 bases and 2 bases, with 11 bases remaining between them. In germline, CDR1 is MNHEY, CDR2 SVGAGI. In its sample, this clone is medium-sized. Its antigen is not known. Measured with immunoSEQ multiplex PCR; TCRdb has only the in-frame clones, and not every one. Here the sample spans about 40,000 clones, 65% to 80% being singletons.

This sequence joins TRBV6-5 and TRBJ2-7; D might be TRBD2 (6 bases). Material: PBMCs, obtained from a glioma patient whose treatment included an IDH1 peptide vaccine. The sequence derives from a man aged 50 or older with glioma. The CDR3 reads CASSYSPGLTYEQYF. CDR3 coding DNA: TGTGCCAGCAGTTACTCGCCCGGACTAACCTACGAGCAGTACTTC.